This T cell receptor beta chain was captured in a study of cytomegalovirus exposure and HLA in healthy donors. Across the study: Earlier findings included some 100 million unique TCR beta sequences obtained from about 180 million T cells. Points from the study as a whole: There were some V segments, including TRBV6-2 and TRBV6-3, excluded as indistinguishable. Earlier findings revealed that most TCR beta V segments proved productive either about 90% or about 30% of the time. Another analysis was done later, and it associated 15,000 or so TCR beta sequences with HLA alleles at 0.05 false discovery rate.

This CDR3 region has 17 residues. Germline values: CDR1 SEHNR, CDR2 FQNEAQ (reference sequence). With 60 Vbeta and 13 Jbeta primers, the PCR was carried out. This table comes from immunoSEQ multiplex PCR, and its TCRdb copy is limited to in-frame clones, with some not included. Among 200,000 or so clones listed, around 73% were seen once. A remark on this clone: Its target is unknown. A read error may account for a junction end that differs from germline.

The clonotype originates from a male donor in good health and CMV-seronegative. The chain is built from TRBV7-9 and TRBJ2-1; 13 bases line up with TRBD2. Source material: PBMCs. This CDR3 reads CSSSLAVGLAGINEQFF. The CDR3 DNA reads TGTTCCAGCAGCTTAGCGGTGGGACTAGCGGGAATCAATGAGCAGTTCTTC.